Reported below is one T cell receptor beta chain. This sample stems from a study of blood T cell repertoires in COVID-19. Study context: Researchers got acute and convalescent COVID-19 samples from the United States, Italy and Spain.

Authors' data handling: It was from reference gene primer amplification that nucleated cell counts were estimated. Libraries were prepared by immunoSEQ multiplex PCR; TCRdb keeps only in-frame clonotypes and omits some of them. The V and J calls and clone size were taken over from that table, and D and trimming were inferred from the DNA. The sample has a few hundred thousand clones; nearly 90% are singletons. CDR1 and CDR2 from the germline V gene are MNHEY and SVGEGT. The ends were cut back, 6 bases at V and 7 bases at J, with 9 bases in the middle. The CDR3 covers 11 residues. Seattle's cohort entered during active infection and was followed longitudinally.

The sequence was obtained from a woman aged 55-70 years with COVID-19, enrolled during active disease. Material: peripheral blood. The gene calls are TRBV6-2 or TRBV6-3 and TRBJ1-1, with D possibly TRBD1 on 6 matching bases. In nucleotides, the CDR3 is TGTGCCAGCAGCAGGGGTGGTGAAGCTTTCTTT. It yields the protein CASSRGGEAFF.